These 21 T cell receptor beta chains were all obtained from the same sample, sequenced in a study of radiotherapy plus CTLA-4 blockade in lung cancer. The repertoire was sequenced with immunoSEQ multiplex PCR; TCRdb's copy has only in-frame clones and lacks some. The sample holds 60,000 to 85,000 clones; 70% to 90% are singletons and the top ten take just over 0.85%. Material: peripheral blood, obtained from a patient treated with radiotherapy plus ipilimumab. The source is a human donor with non-small cell lung cancer who had stable disease on radiotherapy plus ipilimumab.

This chain joins TRBV19 and TRBJ2-5; D unresolved. The ends were cut back, 5 bases at V and 1 base at J, with 8 bases in the middle. Germline CDR1 LNHDA, CDR2 SQIVND (reference sequence). This CDR3 region has 13 residues. In DNA form, the CDR3 reads TGTGCCAGTAGTGTGTGGCCCCAAGAGACCCAGTACTTC. This gives the protein CASSVWPQETQYF.

The V call is TRBV9, the J call TRBJ1-2, with a possible D match to TRBD1 (6 bases). This CDR3 is built from 15 residues. Germline-derived CDR1 and CDR2 are SGDLS and YYNGEE. V was clipped by 4 bases and J by 9 bases, with 22 bases between them. The DNA of the CDR3 is TGTGCCAGCAGCCCCACCGATGGGGGGCGGATGAGCTACACCTTC. This sequence encodes CASSPTDGGRMSYTF. The full variable domain, completed using reference TRBV9 and TRBJ1-2, is DSGVTQTPKHLITATGQRVTLRCSPRSGDLSVYWYQQSLDQGLQFLIQYYNGEERAKGNILERFSAQQFPDLHSELNLSSLELGDSALYFCASSPTDGGRMSYTFGSGTRLTVV.

The chain recombines TRBV7-3 with TRBJ2-1, with 14 positions matching TRBD2. The V segment lost 5 bases and the J segment 8 bases; nucleotides outside the gene matches: 8. CDR1 and CDR2 (germline): SGHTA, FQGTGA. The CDR3 loop spans 16 amino acids. The CDR3 nucleotides read TGTGCCAGCAGCCCAAACCCGGGACTAGCGGGAGATGAGCAGTTCTTC. Translating gives CASSPNPGLAGDEQFF.

The chain links TRBV19 to TRBJ1-5; D not resolved. The V end lost 8 bases, the J end lost 6 bases, and 8 bases lay between the germline ends. CDR1 LNHDA and CDR2 SQIVND come from the germline V gene (reference sequence). The CDR3 is 11 residues long. The CDR3 DNA sequence: TGTGCCAGTGGGAGCGTTCAGCCCCAGCATTTT. Protein product: CASGSVQPQHF.

The genes are TRBV27 and TRBJ1-6, with D hard to call. Germline V CDR1 and CDR2: MNHEY, SMNVEV (reference sequence). Trimming took off 2 bases at V and 13 bases at J, with 18 bases between the two ends. This CDR3 is built from 15 residues. CDR3 in DNA: TGTGCCAGCAGTTTAGGCCCAGTAACGGTCTCCCCCCTCCACTTT. It is translated as CASSLGPVTVSPLHF.

This chain links TRBV9 with TRBJ2-2; D is uncertain. The V gene's germline CDR1 is SGDLS and CDR2 YYNGEE. The length of the CDR3 is 17 residues. Trimming pared 0 bases from V and 2 bases from J, leaving 14 bases between. In DNA form, the CDR3 reads TGTGCCAGCAGCGTAGGAAGCCAGATCCGCAACACCGGGGAGCTGTTTTTT. Translated, it gives CASSVGSQIRNTGELFF.

The chain carries TRBV11-2 and TRBJ1-2; 8 bases agree with TRBD1. The CDR3 runs to 15 residues. Germline V gene sequence: CDR1 SGHAT, CDR2 FQNNGV. The V and J ends lost 2 bases and 8 bases, in that order; junction bases with no gene match: 10. The CDR3 DNA sequence: TGTGCCAGCAGCTTAAGTCTGACAGGGGCCGGCGGCTACACCTTC. It yields the protein CASSLSLTGAGGYTF.

The V and J genes are TRBV19 and TRBJ1-2, with no clear D. The CDR3 sequence is 14 residues long. The germline V gene has CDR1 LNHDA and CDR2 SQIVND (reference sequence). V gave up 1 base and J gave up 2 bases, with 8 bases separating them. The CDR3 reads CASSIGAGNYGYTF. DNA of the CDR3: TGTGCCAGTAGTATAGGGGCAGGCAACTATGGCTACACCTTC.

The genes are TRBV2 and TRBJ2-5; possibly TRBD1 or TRBD2 for D (6 bases each). Germline V gives CDR1 SNHLY, CDR2 FYNNEI. V lost 4 bases to trimming and J lost 5 bases, with 14 bases between them. CDR3 length: 14 amino acids. As DNA, the CDR3 is TGTGCCAGCAGTGTACAAGGGGGGAGGGAGACCCAGTACTTC. Its translation is CASSVQGGRETQYF.

The rearrangement links TRBV11-3 to TRBJ1-1; D is unclear. The germline V and J ends were trimmed by 4 bases and 4 bases, with 10 bases remaining between them. Per the germline V gene, CDR1 is SGHNT and CDR2 is YENEEA. CDR3 size: 13 residues. CDR3 nucleotide sequence: TGTGCCAGCAGCTCGACTCTTCTCACTGAAGCTTTCTTT. Its translation: CASSSTLLTEAFF.

This chain links TRBV27 with TRBJ2-5; D is undetermined. This CDR3 has 11 amino acids. Germline values: CDR1 MNHEY, CDR2 SMNVEV (reference sequence). Trimming shortened V by 5 bases and J by 4 bases, and 5 bases separated the two germline ends. The CDR3: CASSGGETQYF. CDR3 nucleotides: TGTGCCAGCAGTGGCGGAGAGACCCAGTACTTC.

Only one count was recorded for this clone. The CDR3 protein is CASSVALRDRHNSPLHF. CDR3 nucleotides: TGTGCCAGCAGCGTAGCTCTTCGGGATCGCCATAATTCACCCCTCCACTTT. The genes are TRBV9 and TRBJ1-6; no reliable D call. Trimming left V 0 bases short and J 5 bases short, with 15 bases between. Germline CDR1 reads SGDLS; CDR2 reads YYNGEE. CDR3 length: 17 residues.

The chain links TRBV5-1 to TRBJ2-2; D remains unclear. This CDR3 has 15 amino acids. CDR1 and CDR2 (germline): SGHRS, YFSETQ. V was pared by 4 bases and J by 0 bases, with 10 bases between. The CDR3 DNA reads as TGCGCCAGCAGCGTCGACCCCTCGAACACCGGGGAGCTGTTTTTT. This codes for CASSVDPSNTGELFF.

This chain links TRBV7-8 with TRBJ1-5; TRBD1 is a possible D gene (6 bases). With 2 bases removed from V and 3 bases from J, the gap between germline ends came to 14 bases. CDR1 and CDR2 (germline): SGHVS, FQNEAQ. CDR3 size: 16 residues. The CDR3 spells CASSLMYDRNNQPQHF. The CDR3 nucleotides read TGTGCCAGCAGCTTAATGTATGACAGGAACAATCAGCCCCAGCATTTT.

This chain connects TRBV6-1 to TRBJ1-2, with 10 nucleotides matching TRBD1. CDR3 length: 14 residues. The junction had 3 bases not matched to a gene; V was cut back by 6 bases and J by 2 bases. From germline, CDR1 is MNHNS and CDR2 SASEGT. The CDR3 nucleotides are TGTGCCAGCAGCCCGGGACAGGGGAACTATGGCTACACCTTC. This translates into CASSPGQGNYGYTF.

The V and J genes are TRBV9 and TRBJ2-5, with D possibly matching TRBD1 (5 bases). Trimming took off 0 bases at V and 4 bases at J, with 22 bases between the two ends. Per the germline V gene, CDR1 is SGDLS and CDR2 is YYNGEE. This CDR3 comprises 18 residues. The CDR3 here is CASSVGGPETAWSETQYF. The CDR3 DNA reads as TGTGCCAGCAGCGTAGGTGGTCCTGAGACAGCATGGTCAGAGACCCAGTACTTC.

The chain's CDR3 is CSVRQDSGNTIYF. CDR3 nucleotide sequence: TGCAGCGTTCGACAAGACTCTGGAAACACCATATATTTT. V gene TRBV29-1 combines with J gene TRBJ1-3; the D is unclear. Germline lookup yields CDR1 SQVTM and CDR2 ANQGSEA. This CDR3 is built from 13 residues. The V end lost 5 bases, the J end lost 0 bases, and 8 bases lay between the germline ends.

The chain recombines TRBV28 with TRBJ1-4, with D possibly TRBD1 on 5 matching bases. V was trimmed by 6 bases and J by 6 bases, leaving 14 bases between them. CDR1 and CDR2 (germline): MDHEN, SYDVKM. The CDR3 sequence is 14 residues long. CDR3 region: CASRRGAEDEKLFF. The CDR3 DNA is TGTGCCAGCAGGCGCGGGGCTGAAGATGAAAAACTGTTTTTT.

The V call is TRBV6-1, the J call TRBJ1-2; maybe TRBD1 (6 bases). CDR3 length: 15 amino acids. Germline CDR1 and CDR2: MNHNS and SASEGT. Trimming left V 1 base short and J 0 bases short, with 9 bases between. The CDR3 region is CASSEEGGPNYGYTF. Written as DNA, the CDR3 is TGTGCCAGCAGTGAAGAGGGGGGGCCTAACTATGGCTACACCTTC.

The chain carries TRBV10-1 and TRBJ1-5; 8 nucleotides line up with TRBD1. Germline V lookup: CDR1 WNHNN, CDR2 SYGVQD (reference sequence). J was trimmed by 0 bases and V by 9 bases; bases with no gene match: 4. The CDR3 runs to 14 residues. The CDR3 loop is CASRDRHSNQPQHF. The CDR3 DNA reads as TGCGCCAGTAGGGACAGGCATAGCAATCAGCCCCAGCATTTT.

The rearrangement joins TRBV6-4 to TRBJ2-2; 8 bases align to TRBD1. Germline CDR1 MRHNA, CDR2 SNTAGT. Trimming cost V 6 bases and J 5 bases; bases outside gene matches: 14. The CDR3 has 17 residues. DNA for the CDR3: TGTGCCAGCAGCCGAAGCTCAGGGGGCGCTGGGACCGGGGAGCTGTTTTTT. Amino acid sequence: CASSRSSGGAGTGELFF.